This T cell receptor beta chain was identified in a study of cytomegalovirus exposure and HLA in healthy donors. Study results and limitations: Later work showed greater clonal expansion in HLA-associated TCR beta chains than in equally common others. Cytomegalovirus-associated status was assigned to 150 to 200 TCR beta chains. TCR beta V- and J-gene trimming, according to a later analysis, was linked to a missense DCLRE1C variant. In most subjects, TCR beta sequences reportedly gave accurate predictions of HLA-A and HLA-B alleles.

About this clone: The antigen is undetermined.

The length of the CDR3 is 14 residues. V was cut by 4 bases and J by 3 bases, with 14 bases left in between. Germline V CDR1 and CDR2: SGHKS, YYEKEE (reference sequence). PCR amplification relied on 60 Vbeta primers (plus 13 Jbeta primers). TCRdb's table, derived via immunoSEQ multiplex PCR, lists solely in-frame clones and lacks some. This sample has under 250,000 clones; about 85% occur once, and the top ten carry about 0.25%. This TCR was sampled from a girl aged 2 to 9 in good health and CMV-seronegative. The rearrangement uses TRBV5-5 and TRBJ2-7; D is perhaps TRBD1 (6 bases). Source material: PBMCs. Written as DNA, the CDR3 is TGTGCCAGCAGCCCAGGACAGATTGGCTACGAGCAGTACTTC. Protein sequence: CASSPGQIGYEQYF.